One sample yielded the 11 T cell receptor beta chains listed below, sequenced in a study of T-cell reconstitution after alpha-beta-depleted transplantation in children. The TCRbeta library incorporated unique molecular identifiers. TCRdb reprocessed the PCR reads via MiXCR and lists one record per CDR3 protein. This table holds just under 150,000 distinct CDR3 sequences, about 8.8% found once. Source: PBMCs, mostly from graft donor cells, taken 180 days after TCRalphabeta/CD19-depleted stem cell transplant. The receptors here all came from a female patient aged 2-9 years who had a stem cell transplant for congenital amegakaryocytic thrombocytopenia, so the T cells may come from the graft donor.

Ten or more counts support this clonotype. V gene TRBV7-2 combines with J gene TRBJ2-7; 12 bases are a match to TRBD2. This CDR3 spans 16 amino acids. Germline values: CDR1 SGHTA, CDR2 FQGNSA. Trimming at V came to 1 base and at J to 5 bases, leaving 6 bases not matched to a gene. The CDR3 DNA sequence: TGTGCCAGCAGCTTAGGGGCCGGACTAGCGGGGAACGAGCAGTACTTC. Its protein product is CASSLGAGLAGNEQYF.

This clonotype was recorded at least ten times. CDR3 loop: CSAREGTEAFF. The CDR3 nucleotides read TGCAGTGCTAGAGAGGGGACTGAAGCTTTCTTT. The V and J genes are TRBV20-1 and TRBJ1-1, with D unclear. There are 11 residues in the CDR3. Germline V gene data show CDR1 as DFQATT and CDR2 as SNEGSKA (reference sequence). Trimming removed 0 bases at V and 5 bases at J, with 4 bases between.

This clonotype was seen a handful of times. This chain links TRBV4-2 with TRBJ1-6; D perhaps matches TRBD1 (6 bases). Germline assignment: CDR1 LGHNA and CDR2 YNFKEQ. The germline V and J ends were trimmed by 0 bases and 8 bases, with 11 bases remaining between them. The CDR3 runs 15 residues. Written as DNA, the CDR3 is TGTGCCAGCAGCCAAGATCAGGGGATAGATTCACCCCTCCACTTT. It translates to CASSQDQGIDSPLHF.

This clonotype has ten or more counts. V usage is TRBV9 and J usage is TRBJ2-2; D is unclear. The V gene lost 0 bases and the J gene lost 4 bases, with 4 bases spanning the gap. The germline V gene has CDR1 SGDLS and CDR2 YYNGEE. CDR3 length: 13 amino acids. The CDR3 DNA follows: TGTGCCAGCAGCGTAGACCTCACCGGGGAGCTGTTTTTT. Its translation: CASSVDLTGELFF.

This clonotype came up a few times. CDR3 bases: TGCAGTGCTACCGGGGTAAATGGCTACACCTTC. The encoded protein is CSATGVNGYTF. This chain uses TRBV20-1 with TRBJ1-2; no clear D gene. Trimming removed 4 bases from V and 6 bases from J, with 9 bases in between. The CDR3 runs 11 residues. Germline V gene lookup returns CDR1 DFQATT and CDR2 SNEGSKA (reference sequence).

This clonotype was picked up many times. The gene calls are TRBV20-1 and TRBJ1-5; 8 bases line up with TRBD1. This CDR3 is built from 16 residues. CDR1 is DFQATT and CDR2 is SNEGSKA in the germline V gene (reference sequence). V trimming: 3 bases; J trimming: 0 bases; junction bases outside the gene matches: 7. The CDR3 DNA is TGCAGTGCTAGGGGGACAGGAGCACATAGCAATCAGCCCCAGCATTTT. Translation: CSARGTGAHSNQPQHF.

CDR3 amino acids: CASSLRLASGELFF. The CDR3 region has the DNA TGTGCCAGCAGCTTGAGACTAGCCTCCGGGGAGCTGTTTTTT. The chain links TRBV5-5 to TRBJ2-2; 7 bases fit TRBD2. The CDR3 is 14 residues long. Trimming removed 1 base from V and 6 bases from J; junction bases left unmatched: 3. The germline CDR1 and CDR2 sequences are SGHKS and YYEKEE (reference sequence).

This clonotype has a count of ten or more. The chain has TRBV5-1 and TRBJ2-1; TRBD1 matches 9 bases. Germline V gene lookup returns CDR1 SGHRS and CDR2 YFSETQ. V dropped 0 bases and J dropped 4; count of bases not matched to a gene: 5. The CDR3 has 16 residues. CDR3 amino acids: CASSLALGQGYNEQFF. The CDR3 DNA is TGCGCCAGCAGCTTGGCCTTAGGACAGGGGTACAATGAGCAGTTCTTC.

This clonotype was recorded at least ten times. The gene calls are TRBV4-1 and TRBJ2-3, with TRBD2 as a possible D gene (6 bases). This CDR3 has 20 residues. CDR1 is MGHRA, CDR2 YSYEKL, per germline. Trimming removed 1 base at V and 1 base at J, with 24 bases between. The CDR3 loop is CASSQGPPGYFSSGTDTQYF. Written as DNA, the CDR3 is TGCGCCAGCAGCCAAGGGCCCCCGGGATATTTTTCTAGCGGCACAGATACGCAGTATTTT.

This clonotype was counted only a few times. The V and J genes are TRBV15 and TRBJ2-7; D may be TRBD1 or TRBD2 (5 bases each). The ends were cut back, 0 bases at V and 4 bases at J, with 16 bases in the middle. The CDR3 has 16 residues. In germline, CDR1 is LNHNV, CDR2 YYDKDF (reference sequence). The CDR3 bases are TGTGCCACCAGCAGAGAGGGGACGCTAGCCGCTTACGAGCAGTACTTC. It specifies CATSREGTLAAYEQYF.

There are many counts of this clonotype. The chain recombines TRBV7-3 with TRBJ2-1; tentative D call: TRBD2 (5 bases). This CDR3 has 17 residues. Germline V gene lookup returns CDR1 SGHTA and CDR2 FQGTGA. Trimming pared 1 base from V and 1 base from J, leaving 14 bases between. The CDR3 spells CASSLSTAVTSYNEQFF. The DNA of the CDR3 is TGTGCCAGCAGCTTAAGTACAGCGGTAACTTCCTACAATGAGCAGTTCTTC.